This T cell receptor (beta chain) was recorded in a study of PD-1 blockade in classical Hodgkin lymphoma. Study outcomes and limitations: It was among complete responders that baseline diversity resembled that of newly diagnosed patients. According to reports, newly diagnosed patients had lower baseline TCR diversity than healthy donors, and relapsed/refractory patients had lower baseline TCR diversity still. Whereas CD4+ TCR diversity had risen significantly by C4D1, CD8+ TCR diversity had not.

V shed 2 bases, J shed 8 bases, and the junction held 7 bases outside the gene matches. The CDR3 runs to 14 residues. From germline, CDR1 is SGHRS and CDR2 YFSETQ. TCRdb keeps only in-frame clones here, not all; method: immunoSEQ multiplex PCR. The table lists 25,000 to 35,000 clones, approximately 80% of them singletons. Time point indicated: cycle 4 day 1 (C4D1), after about 6 weeks of nivolumab. After autologous stem cell transplantation all patients relapsed, and prior brentuximab vedotin exposure differed between cohorts. Investigators isolated CD4+ T cells from thawed PBMCs through magnetic negative selection. About this clone: The target antigen is unknown.

The starting material was CD4+ T cells from blood, obtained before the fourth cycle of nivolumab. This sequence originates from a human donor with classical Hodgkin lymphoma. This chain links TRBV5-1 with TRBJ1-2; 9 bases map to TRBD1. The CDR3 DNA reads as TGCGCCAGCAGCTTAGAACAGGGGGCCCGCGGCTACACCTTC. It translates to CASSLEQGARGYTF.